This TCR beta chain emerged from a study of T cell clones after liver transplantation. Background on the study: TCRbeta sequencing after a pre-transplant mixed lymphocyte reaction identified graft-donor-reactive clones, later tracked in post-transplant blood. Graft-donor-reactive sequences were compared with third-party-reactive TCRbeta sequences from pre-transplant mixed lymphocyte reactions. Tolerance: complete withdrawal held at least one year, liver enzymes staying within twice normal.

CDR1 and CDR2 from the germline V gene are SGDLS and YYNGEE. Trimming cost V 2 bases and J 2 bases, with 11 bases left between them. The CDR3 is 14 residues long. Overall study results and limits: A significant post-transplant drop in circulating graft-donor-reactive CD4 TCRbeta sequences occurred in most of the 8 subjects.

For this clone: What it binds is not known. The same CDR3 is also encoded by other DNA sequences in this sample.

Data came from immunoSEQ multiplex PCR; TCRdb stores just in-frame clones and leaves some out. The sample contains about 33,000 clones, just under 95% of which appear only once. The sequences come from CD8+ T cells from blood, collected 12 months after liver transplant. The source of this sequence is a human patient who received a liver transplant. Some T cells may be transferred from the graft donor. V usage is TRBV9 and J usage is TRBJ2-7; a weak D match, TRBD2 (5 bases). CDR3 region: CASSVGGSPYEQYF. In DNA form, the CDR3 reads TGTGCCAGCAGCGTGGGCGGGTCCCCCTACGAGCAGTACTTC.